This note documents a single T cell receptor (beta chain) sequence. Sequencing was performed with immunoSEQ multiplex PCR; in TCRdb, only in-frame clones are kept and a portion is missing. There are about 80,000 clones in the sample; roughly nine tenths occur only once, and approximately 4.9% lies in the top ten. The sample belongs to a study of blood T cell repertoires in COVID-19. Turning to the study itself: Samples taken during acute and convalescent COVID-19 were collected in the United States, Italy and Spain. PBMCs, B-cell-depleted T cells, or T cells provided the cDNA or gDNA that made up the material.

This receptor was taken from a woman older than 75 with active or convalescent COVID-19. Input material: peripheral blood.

The CDR3 DNA sequence: TGTGCCATCAGTGGCCGGACTAGCGGGGGGTTCACAGATACGCAGTATTTT. This translates into CAISGRTSGGFTDTQYF. The rearrangement joins TRBV10-3 to TRBJ2-3, with TRBD2 matching over 14 bases. From germline, CDR1 is ENHRY and CDR2 SYGVKD. The CDR3 covers 17 residues. V shed 4 bases and J 2 bases; nucleotides not matched to a gene: 5.